This is a list of T cell receptor beta chains from one sample in a study of immune evolution from preneoplasia to lung adenocarcinoma. Method: immunoSEQ multiplex PCR; TCRdb's copy keeps in-frame clones and lacks some. The sample shows around 15,000 clones, 75% to 90% of them seen only once. The sequenced sample was FFPE invasive lung adenocarcinoma tissue. These receptor sequences come from an older person with invasive lung adenocarcinoma. CDR3s include the opening cysteine and the closing phenylalanine or tryptophan. D genes are given only for firm matches. Not all rows give a size; the values are once, few, many and, for expanded clones, a class.

clone size | J gene | V gene | D gene | CDR3 protein | CDR3 DNA
- | TRBJ1-2 | TRBV28 | - | CASSLADFGGRNYGYTF | TGTGCCAGCAGTTTGGCCGACTTCGGGGGAAGGAACTATGGCTACACCTTC
- | TRBJ2-5 | TRBV18 | TRBD1 | CASSPTQGAETQYF | TGTGCCAGCTCCCCAACCCAGGGGGCAGAGACCCAGTACTTC
- | TRBJ2-2 | TRBV19 | - | CASSIVSNTGELFF | TGTGCCAGTAGTATAGTCTCGAACACCGGGGAGCTGTTTTTT
- | TRBJ2-5 | TRBV28 | - | CASSLFLETQYF | TGTGCCAGCAGTTTATTTTTGGAGACCCAGTACTTC
- | TRBJ2-7 | TRBV29-1 | - | CSVGSGTGFGQYF | TGCAGCGTTGGTTCAGGGACCGGATTTGGGCAGTACTTC
- | TRBJ2-5 | TRBV4-1 | - | CASSPEGRGRETQYF | TGCGCCAGCAGCCCGGAGGGGAGGGGGCGGGAGACCCAGTACTTC
- | TRBJ2-2 | TRBV6-5 | - | CASSYRGLNTGELFF | TGTGCCAGCAGTTATAGGGGACTTAACACCGGGGAGCTGTTTTTT
few | TRBJ1-1 | TRBV18 | - | CASSPLQGGTEAFF | TGTGCCAGCTCACCACTTCAGGGAGGCACTGAAGCTTTCTTT
- | TRBJ2-7 | TRBV2 | TRBD2 | CASRRWEGTYEQYF | TGTGCCAGCAGGCGGTGGGAGGGCACCTACGAGCAGTACTTC
once | TRBJ2-3 | TRBV7-3 | - | CASSELTDTQYF | TGTGCCAGCAGCGAGCTAACAGATACGCAGTATTTT
few | TRBJ1-1 | TRBV19 | - | CASIPGLPNTEAFF | TGTGCCAGCATACCGGGCCTTCCCAACACTGAAGCTTTCTTT
- | TRBJ2-3 | TRBV28 | TRBD2 | CASSLDSGSRADTQYF | TGTGCCAGCAGTTTAGATAGCGGGAGTAGGGCAGATACGCAGTATTTT
- | TRBJ2-1 | TRBV5-4 | - | CASSLGLGEQFF | TGTGCCAGCAGCTTGGGCTTAGGTGAGCAGTTCTTC
- | TRBJ2-3 | TRBV30 | TRBD2 | CAFRVRAGGADTQYF | TGTGCCTTCCGAGTGAGGGCGGGGGGCGCAGATACGCAGTATTTT
- | TRBJ1-1 | TRBV2 | - | CATRTGPLTEAFF | TGTGCCACCCGTACAGGGCCGTTGACTGAAGCTTTCTTT
- | TRBJ2-5 | TRBV27 | TRBD1 | CASSLGWNRGQETQYF | TGTGCCAGCAGTTTGGGATGGAACAGGGGGCAAGAGACCCAGTACTTC
few | TRBJ1-1 | TRBV28 | - | CASSLRGPHTEAFF | TGTGCCAGCAGCCTCCGGGGTCCCCACACTGAAGCTTTCTTT
- | TRBJ2-1 | TRBV6-6 | TRBD2 | CASSPASGGEGQFF | TGTGCCAGCAGTCCGGCTAGCGGGGGGGAGGGGCAGTTCTTC
- | TRBJ2-3 | TRBV10-3 | TRBD1 | CAIRGTAQGTQYF | TGTGCCATCAGGGGGACAGCGCAGGGTACGCAGTATTTT
- | TRBJ1-5 | TRBV15 | TRBD1 | CATTAGGVGNQPQHF | TGTGCCACCACGGCAGGGGGGGTAGGCAATCAGCCCCAGCATTTT
- | TRBJ2-1 | TRBV6-4 | - | CASSPAADYNEQFF | TGTGCCAGCAGTCCGGCAGCGGACTACAATGAGCAGTTCTTC
- | TRBJ1-4 | TRBV5-1 | TRBD1 | CASRSGTGGEKLFF | TGCGCCAGCAGATCCGGGACAGGGGGGGAAAAACTGTTTTTT
- | TRBJ2-5 | TRBV20-1 | TRBD1 | CSTGQGETQYF | TGCAGTACCGGACAGGGAGAGACCCAGTACTTC
- | TRBJ1-3 | TRBV2 | - | CASSEGYTIYF | TGTGCCAGCAGTGAGGGATACACCATATATTTT
- | TRBJ2-6 | TRBV28 | - | CASTQSSGANVLTF | TGTGCCAGCACCCAGAGCTCTGGGGCCAACGTCCTGACTTTC
- | TRBJ1-5 | TRBV27 | - | CASSFPFPEGDSNQPQHF | TGTGCCAGCAGTTTCCCTTTCCCCGAAGGGGATAGCAATCAGCCCCAGCATTTT
- | TRBJ1-1 | TRBV7-8 | - | CASSASGGEAFF | TGTGCCAGCAGCGCATCTGGTGGTGAAGCTTTCTTT
- | TRBJ2-7 | TRBV6-1 | - | CASTPGLYSYEQYF | TGTGCCAGCACCCCAGGACTTTACTCCTACGAGCAGTACTTC
- | TRBJ1-1 | TRBV7-2 | TRBD1 | CASSPQQGLGAFF | TGTGCCAGCAGCCCGCAACAGGGGCTAGGAGCTTTCTTT
- | TRBJ1-5 | TRBV4-2 | - | CASSQGQDQPQHF | TGTGCCAGCAGCCAGGGTCAGGATCAGCCCCAGCATTTT
- | TRBJ1-5 | TRBV7-2 | - | CASSLSRGGGNQPQHF | TGTGCCAGCAGCTTAAGTAGGGGGGGTGGCAATCAGCCCCAGCATTTT
few | TRBJ2-1 | TRBV4-1 | TRBD2 | CASSQERGGFHEQFF | TGCGCCAGCAGCCAAGAACGGGGGGGCTTTCATGAGCAGTTCTTC
- | TRBJ2-7 | TRBV18 | - | CASSGQTGVPEQYF | TGTGCCAGCTCAGGTCAAACGGGGGTCCCCGAGCAGTACTTC
few | TRBJ2-7 | TRBV27 | TRBD1 | CASSGYRGPTYEQYF | TGTGCCAGCAGTGGATACAGGGGGCCCACCTACGAGCAGTACTTC
- | TRBJ1-5 | TRBV28 | - | CASSTAESNQPQHF | TGTGCCAGCAGTACCGCGGAGAGCAATCAGCCCCAGCATTTT
- | TRBJ1-2 | TRBV30 | - | CAWATGLPNYGYTF | TGTGCCTGGGCAACAGGGCTCCCAAACTATGGCTACACCTTC
- | TRBJ2-2 | TRBV4-2 | - | CASSQSLGELFF | TGTGCCAGCAGCCAATCCCTCGGGGAGCTGTTTTTT